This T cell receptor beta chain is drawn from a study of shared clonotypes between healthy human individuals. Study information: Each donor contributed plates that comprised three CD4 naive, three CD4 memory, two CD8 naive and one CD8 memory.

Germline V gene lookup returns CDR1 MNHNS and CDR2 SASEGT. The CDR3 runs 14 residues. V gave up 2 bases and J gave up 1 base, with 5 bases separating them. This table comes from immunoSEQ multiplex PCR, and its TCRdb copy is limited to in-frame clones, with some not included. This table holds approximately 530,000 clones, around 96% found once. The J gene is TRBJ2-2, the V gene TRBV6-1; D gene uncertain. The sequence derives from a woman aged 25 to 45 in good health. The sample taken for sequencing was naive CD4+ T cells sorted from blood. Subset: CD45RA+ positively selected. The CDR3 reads CASSELQNTGELFF. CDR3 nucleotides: TGTGCCAGCAGTGAATTACAGAACACCGGGGAGCTGTTTTTT.